This TCR beta chain is from a study of shared clonotypes between healthy human individuals. This clone was observed once. Its antigen is undetermined. The investigators split CD4+ cells into a CD45RA+ naive subset and a CD45RA-negative memory subset. Sorted-subset replicate PCR reactions were performed with about 200 ng DNA, corresponding to roughly 30,000 T cell genomes. As handled by the study authors: Because ImmunoSEQ provided only junction sequences with no quality scores, the filtering differed. Sequenced by immunoSEQ multiplex PCR; TCRdb stores in-frame clones only, minus some. Clone size and the V and J calls come from that table; the DNA yielded D and trimming. The sample has approximately 2,000,000 clones; roughly 90% are singletons. Findings of the study overall: In the sorted subsets, rarefaction showed sequencing was incomplete despite large depth.

Germline V gene lookup returns CDR1 SGHTA and CDR2 FQGTGA. CDR3 length: 14 residues. The V gene lost 2 bases and the J gene lost 4 bases, with 9 bases spanning the gap. The chain combines TRBV7-3 with TRBJ1-3; no clear D gene. This sequence originates from a man between 18 and 29 years old in good health. Some clones in this sample may be carry-over from other donors' samples. The material sequenced was naive CD4+ T cells from PBMCs. Subset described: CD45RA+ positively selected. CDR3: CASSLGATGNTIYF. In DNA, the CDR3 is TGTGCCAGCAGCTTAGGAGCCACAGGAAACACCATATATTTT.